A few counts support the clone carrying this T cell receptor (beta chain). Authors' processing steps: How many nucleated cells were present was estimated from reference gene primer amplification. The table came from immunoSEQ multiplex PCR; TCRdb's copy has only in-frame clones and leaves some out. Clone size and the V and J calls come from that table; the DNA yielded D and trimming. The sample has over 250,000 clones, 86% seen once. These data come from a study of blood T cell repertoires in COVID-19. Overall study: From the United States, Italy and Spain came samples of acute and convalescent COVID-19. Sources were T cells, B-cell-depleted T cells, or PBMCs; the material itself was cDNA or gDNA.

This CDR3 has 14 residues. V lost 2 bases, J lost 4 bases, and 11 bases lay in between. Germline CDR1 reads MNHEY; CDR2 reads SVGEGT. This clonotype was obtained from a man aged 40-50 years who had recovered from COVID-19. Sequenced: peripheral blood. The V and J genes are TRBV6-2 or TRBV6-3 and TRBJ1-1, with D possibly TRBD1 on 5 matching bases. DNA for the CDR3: TGTGCCAGCAGTTACCTCGGGGGGGGCACTGAAGCTTTCTTT. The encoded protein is CASSYLGGGTEAFF.